The present entry profiles one T cell receptor beta chain with its context. What it binds is unknown. This specimen belongs to a study of CD8+ T cells in alopecia areata. Study-level findings and limits: Normal skin's resident alphabeta T cells are sequenced alongside lesional scalp T cells. Numerous expanded lesional clones remained in scalp and blood during tofacitinib.

The treatment is: oral pan-JAK inhibitor, 5-10 mg twice daily. Researchers gathered lesional scalp punch biopsies and peripheral blood from patients with alopecia areata. Germline loops: CDR1 MNHEY, CDR2 SMNVEV (reference sequence). J was trimmed by 5 bases and V by 4 bases; bases with no gene match: 7. The CDR3 is 14 amino acids. Investigators isolated RNA and reverse transcribed it into cDNA to act as the sequencing template. Generated by immunoSEQ multiplex PCR, the TCRdb table keeps only in-frame clones and is missing some. The sample gives about 120,000 clones, around 50% of which show up once; more than 9% is in the top ten.

This sample comprised CD8+ T cells sorted from blood, obtained at week 24, from a patient treated with tofacitinib. The sequence was obtained from a human donor with alopecia areata. This sequence joins TRBV27 and TRBJ2-5; 7 nucleotides align to TRBD2. CDR3 region: CASSSRLARETQYF. The CDR3 DNA reads as TGTGCCAGCAGTTCCCGACTAGCTCGGGAGACCCAGTACTTC.